Each of the 4 T cell receptor beta chains below was sequenced from the same sample in a study. TCRdb passed the 5' RACE reads through MiXCR, listing each CDR3 protein once. The data contain nearly 55,000 distinct CDR3 sequences, around 24% of them singletons. The specimen sequenced was tumor-infiltrating naive CD4+ T cells sorted from the breast tumor. Documented subset: naive CD4+ T cells, CD4+CD45RA+CD25-. The source is a female donor with breast cancer.

The gene calls are TRBV7-2 and TRBJ2-3; D gene uncertain. Germline lookup yields CDR1 SGHTA and CDR2 FQGNSA. V lost 5 bases and J lost 5, with 11 bases in between. This CDR3 has 13 residues. The DNA of the CDR3 is TGTGCCAGCAGCCCCCAGATACGAGATACGCAGTATTTT. It is translated as CASSPQIRDTQYF.

V is TRBV29-1 and J is TRBJ2-1; the match to TRBD2 covers 8 bases. In germline, CDR1 is SQVTM, CDR2 ANQGSEA. Trimming removed 2 bases from V and 8 bases from J; junction bases left unmatched: 17. The CDR3 runs to 17 residues. Here the CDR3 reads CSVEIRRAAGVLHEQFF. The CDR3, as DNA: TGCAGCGTTGAAATTCGGAGGGCAGCGGGAGTTCTCCATGAGCAGTTCTTC.

This clonotype has a handful of counts. The rearrangement uses TRBV5-5 and TRBJ1-5, with 7 bases matching TRBD1. The CDR3 runs to 15 residues. Trimming cost V 0 bases and J 1 base; bases outside gene matches: 1. Germline assignment: CDR1 SGHKS and CDR2 YYEKEE (reference sequence). The CDR3 DNA is TGTGCCAGCAGCTTGGCCAGGGGGAGCAATCAGCCCCAGCATTTT. Translation gives CASSLARGSNQPQHF.

The chain recombines TRBV24-1 with TRBJ2-3, with 7 bases that match TRBD2. Trimming at V came to 3 bases and at J to 6 bases, leaving 5 bases not matched to a gene. Germline CDR1 reads KGHDR; CDR2 reads SFDVKD. The CDR3 has 14 residues. Here the CDR3 DNA reads TGTGCCACCAGTGATATCGGACTAGAGGATACGCAGTATTTT. Translating it yields CATSDIGLEDTQYF.